This T cell receptor beta chain was profiled in a study of cytotoxic CD8 clonotypes in ibrutinib-treated CLL. Study information: Included were 11 relapsed/refractory and approximately 15 treatment-naive patients, of whom fewer than 18 were IGHV unmutated. Response samples came after a median about 11 months of treatment, range 6 to 36. Sample averages reached around 270,000 productive templates and roughly 96,000 productive rearrangements. Study-level results: Among the clonotypes, public ones were uncommon and contracted or held stable on treatment.

Sequenced by immunoSEQ multiplex PCR; TCRdb stores in-frame clones only, minus some. The sample lists 300,000 to 350,000 clones; almost 80% were seen once. Remarks on this clone: Its antigen is still unknown.

Germline assignment: CDR1 SGHVS and CDR2 FQNEAQ. V was clipped by 5 bases and J by 4 bases; unmatched bases: 5. This CDR3 has 15 residues. The material sequenced was PBMCs, taken before ibrutinib treatment. The V call is TRBV7-8, the J call TRBJ2-7, with 13 bases matching TRBD2. This TCR was sampled from a human donor with chronic lymphocytic leukemia. The CDR3 sequence is CASSPGTSGTYEQYF. DNA of the CDR3: TGTGCCAGCAGCCCCGGGACTAGCGGGACGTACGAGCAGTACTTC.